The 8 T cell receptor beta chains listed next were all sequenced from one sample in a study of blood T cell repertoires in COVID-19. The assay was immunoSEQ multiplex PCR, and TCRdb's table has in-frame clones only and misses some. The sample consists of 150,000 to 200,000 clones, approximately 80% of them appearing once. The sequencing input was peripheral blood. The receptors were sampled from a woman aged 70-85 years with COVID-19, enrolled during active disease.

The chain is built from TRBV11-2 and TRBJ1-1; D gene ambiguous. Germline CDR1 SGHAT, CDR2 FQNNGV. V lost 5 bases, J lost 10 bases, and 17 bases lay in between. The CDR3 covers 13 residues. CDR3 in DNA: TGTGCCAGCAGCCCCTATGCCTCCACCCCAGCTTTCTTT. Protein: CASSPYASTPAFF.

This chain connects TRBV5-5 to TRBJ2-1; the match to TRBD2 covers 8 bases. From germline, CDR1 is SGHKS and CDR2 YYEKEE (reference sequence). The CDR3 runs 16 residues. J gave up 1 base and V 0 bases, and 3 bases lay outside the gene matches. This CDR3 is CASSLGLAGSYNEQFF. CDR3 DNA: TGTGCCAGCAGCTTGGGTTTAGCGGGGTCCTACAATGAGCAGTTCTTC.

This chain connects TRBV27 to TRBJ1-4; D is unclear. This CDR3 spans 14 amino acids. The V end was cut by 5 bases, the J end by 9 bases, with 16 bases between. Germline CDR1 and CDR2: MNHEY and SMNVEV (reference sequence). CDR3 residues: CASSPAGGRQKLFF. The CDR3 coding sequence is TGTGCCAGCAGTCCCGCTGGCGGGAGGCAAAAACTGTTTTTT.

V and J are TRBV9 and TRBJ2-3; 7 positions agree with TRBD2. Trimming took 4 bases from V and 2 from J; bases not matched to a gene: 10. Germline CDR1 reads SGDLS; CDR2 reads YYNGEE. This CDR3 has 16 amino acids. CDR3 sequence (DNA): TGTGCCAGCAGCTCCCGAGCTAGCGGACTCACAGATACGCAGTATTTT. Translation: CASSSRASGLTDTQYF. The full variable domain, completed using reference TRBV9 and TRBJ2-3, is DSGVTQTPKHLITATGQRVTLRCSPRSGDLSVYWYQQSLDQGLQFLIQYYNGEERAKGNILERFSAQQFPDLHSELNLSSLELGDSALYFCASSSRASGLTDTQYFGPGTRLTVL.

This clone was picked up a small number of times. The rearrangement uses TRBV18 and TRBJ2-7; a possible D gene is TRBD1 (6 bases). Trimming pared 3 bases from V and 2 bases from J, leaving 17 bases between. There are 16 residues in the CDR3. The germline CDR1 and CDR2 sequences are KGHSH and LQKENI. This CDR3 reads CASSPVGDWGPYEQYF. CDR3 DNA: TGTGCCAGCTCACCCGTGGGAGACTGGGGGCCCTACGAGCAGTACTTC. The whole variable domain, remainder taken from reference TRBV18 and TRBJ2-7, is NAGVMQNPRHLVRRRGQEARLRCSPMKGHSHVYWYRQLPEEGLKFMVYLQKENIIDESGMPKERFSAEFPKEGPSILRIQQVVRGDSAAYFCASSPVGDWGPYEQYFGPGTRLTVT.

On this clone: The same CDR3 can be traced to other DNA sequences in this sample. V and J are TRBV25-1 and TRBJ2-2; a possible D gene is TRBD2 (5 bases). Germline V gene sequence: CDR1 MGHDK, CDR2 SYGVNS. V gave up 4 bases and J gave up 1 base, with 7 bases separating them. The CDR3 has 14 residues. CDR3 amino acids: CASSAAGNTGELFF. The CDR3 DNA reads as TGTGCCAGCAGTGCCGCGGGGAACACCGGGGAGCTGTTTTTT.

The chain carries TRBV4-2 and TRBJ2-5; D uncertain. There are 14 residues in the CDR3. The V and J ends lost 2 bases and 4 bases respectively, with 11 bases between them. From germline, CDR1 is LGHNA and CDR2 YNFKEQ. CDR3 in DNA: TGTGCCAGCAGCCAAAACCTTGGCCCAGAGACCCAGTACTTC. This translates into CASSQNLGPETQYF.

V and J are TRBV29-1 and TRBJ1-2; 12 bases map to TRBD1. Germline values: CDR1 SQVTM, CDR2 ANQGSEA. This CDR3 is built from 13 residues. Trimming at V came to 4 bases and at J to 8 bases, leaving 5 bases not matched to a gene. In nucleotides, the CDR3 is TGCAGCGTTGCGGGACAGGGGGCGGAGGGCTACACCTTC. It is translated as CSVAGQGAEGYTF.